The 22 T cell receptor beta chains reported below all come from one sample, sequenced in a study of T cells in tuberculosis. This table comes from immunoSEQ multiplex PCR, and its TCRdb copy is limited to in-frame clones, with some not included. Of about 25,000 clones listed, approximately 90% are singletons. The sample consisted of PBMCs. The receptors come from a donor aged 10 to 29 with latent tuberculosis or without tuberculosis infection. Some clones in this sample may be carry-over from other donors' samples.

The rearrangement links TRBV10-3 to TRBJ1-1; perhaps TRBD1 as D (6 bases). CDR1 ENHRY and CDR2 SYGVKD come from the germline V gene. This CDR3 has 11 residues. The V end was cut by 10 bases, the J end by 6 bases, with 12 bases between. The CDR3 sequence is CATGGGPEAFF. The DNA for the CDR3 is TGTGCCACTGGCGGGGGCCCTGAAGCTTTCTTT.

V gene TRBV29-1 combines with J gene TRBJ1-4, with D maybe TRBD1 (6 bases). Trimming took off 2 bases at V and 8 bases at J, with 18 bases between the two ends. The CDR3 totals 15 residues. Looked up from germline, CDR1 is SQVTM and CDR2 is ANQGSEA. In DNA form, the CDR3 reads TGCAGCGTTGAATACAGGGTAGGGAATCGGGAAAAACTGTTTTTT. Its protein is CSVEYRVGNREKLFF.

This chain links TRBV19 with TRBJ2-2, with D possibly matching TRBD1 (6 bases). CDR3 size: 15 residues. Germline-derived CDR1 and CDR2 are LNHDA and SQIVND (reference sequence). Trimming took 6 bases from V and 4 from J, leaving 15 bases between them. CDR3 amino acids: CASRLGQMITGELFF. The CDR3 DNA reads as TGTGCCAGTAGGCTAGGACAGATGATCACCGGGGAGCTGTTTTTT.

The chain joins TRBV6-1 to TRBJ2-1; a weak D match, TRBD2 (8 bases). The CDR3 loop spans 15 amino acids. CDR1 is MNHNS, CDR2 SASEGT, per germline. V was trimmed by 5 bases and J by 5 bases, leaving 16 bases between them. The CDR3 DNA sequence: TGTGCCAGCAGTCCGGGACAGCGGGGGCACAATGAGCAGTTCTTC. It encodes CASSPGQRGHNEQFF.

This chain joins TRBV5-8 and TRBJ1-2; 7 bases fit TRBD1. This CDR3 has 14 amino acids. J gave up 4 bases and V 1 base, and 4 bases lay outside the gene matches. Germline CDR1 SGHTS, CDR2 YDEGEE. This chain's CDR3 is CASSLRRGTYGYTF. CDR3 DNA sequence: TGTGCCAGCAGCTTGCGCAGGGGGACCTATGGCTACACCTTC.

This chain joins TRBV2 and TRBJ2-7; 8 positions agree with TRBD1. This CDR3 comprises 14 residues. Germline V gene data show CDR1 as SNHLY and CDR2 as FYNNEI. V shed 8 bases, J shed 4 bases, and the junction held 10 bases outside the gene matches. CDR3 in DNA: TGTGCCAGCCTTTGGACAGGGTCAATGTACGAGCAGTACTTC. Its protein is CASLWTGSMYEQYF.

This chain links TRBV5-6 with TRBJ2-1; weak D call: TRBD1 (5 bases). V gave up 4 bases and J gave up 5 bases, with 13 bases separating them. The CDR3 extends over 14 amino acids. CDR1 and CDR2 from the germline V gene are SGHDT and YYEEEE. CDR3 sequence (DNA): TGTGCCAGCAGCCTGATGGACATCAACAATGAGCAGTTCTTC. This gives the protein CASSLMDINNEQFF.

V usage is TRBV6-4 and J usage is TRBJ1-5; D uncertain. V lost 3 bases and J lost 0, with 6 bases in between. Germline CDR1 reads MRHNA; CDR2 reads SNTAGT. The CDR3 consists of 14 residues. The CDR3 reads CASSENYSNQPQHF. In DNA form, the CDR3 reads TGTGCCAGCAGTGAAAATTATAGCAATCAGCCCCAGCATTTT.

The rearrangement joins TRBV25-1 to TRBJ2-3, with D maybe TRBD1 (5 bases). This CDR3 has 13 amino acids. Trimming cost V 5 bases and J 6 bases, with 12 bases left between them. The germline gives CDR1 MGHDK, CDR2 SYGVNS. Here the CDR3 reads CASSLAGFDTQYF. DNA for the CDR3: TGTGCCAGCAGTCTCGCAGGGTTTGATACGCAGTATTTT.

The chain joins TRBV25-1 to TRBJ2-2; 10 nucleotides align to TRBD1. The CDR3 consists of 17 residues. V gave up 4 bases and J gave up 8 bases; unmatched junction bases: 13. Germline CDR1 reads MGHDK; CDR2 reads SYGVNS. The DNA of the CDR3 is TGTGCCAGCAGTGTTATTCCCGGGACAGGGGCGTGGGGGGAGCTGTTTTTT. It specifies CASSVIPGTGAWGELFF.

The table lists this clone with a count of one. The chain has TRBV11-2 and TRBJ1-4; TRBD1 might be the D (6 bases). CDR3 length: 15 amino acids. V was pared by 1 base and J by 6 bases, with 12 bases between. Per germline, CDR1 SGHAT and CDR2 FQNNGV. Here the CDR3 reads CASSLGQAGDEKLFF. The CDR3 coding sequence is TGTGCCAGCAGCTTAGGACAGGCGGGGGATGAAAAACTGTTTTTT.

V gene TRBV5-6 combines with J gene TRBJ1-2; 7 bases fit TRBD1. CDR1 and CDR2 from the germline V gene are SGHDT and YYEEEE. The V segment lost 2 bases and the J segment 5 bases; nucleotides outside the gene matches: 6. The CDR3 is 14 amino acids. The CDR3 loop is CASSFEQGKYGYTF. In nucleotides, the CDR3 is TGTGCCAGCAGCTTCGAACAGGGGAAATATGGCTACACCTTC.

This chain uses TRBV19 with TRBJ1-5; perhaps TRBD1 as D (6 bases). Trimming shortened V by 5 bases and J by 4 bases, and 15 bases separated the two germline ends. CDR1 and CDR2 (germline): LNHDA, SQIVND (reference sequence). This CDR3 region has 15 residues. The chain's CDR3 is CASSSITGPNQPQHF. The CDR3 DNA is TGTGCCAGTAGTTCTATTACAGGGCCGAATCAGCCCCAGCATTTT.

The J gene is TRBJ1-5, the V gene TRBV19; 9 bases line up with TRBD1. The CDR3 consists of 16 residues. The germline CDR1 and CDR2 sequences are LNHDA and SQIVND (reference sequence). V shed 3 bases and J 5 bases; nucleotides not matched to a gene: 8. The CDR3 region is CASSIGTGTGHQPQHF. Here the CDR3 DNA reads TGTGCCAGTAGTATTGGGACCGGGACAGGGCATCAGCCCCAGCATTTT.

The chain links TRBV4-1 to TRBJ2-7; tentatively, D is TRBD2 (5 bases). CDR1 and CDR2 from the germline V gene are MGHRA and YSYEKL. The ends were cut back, 0 bases at V and 3 bases at J, with 9 bases in the middle. The CDR3 is made up of 14 amino acids. CDR3 bases: TGCGCCAGCAGCCAAGAAGGAGGACGCTACGAGCAGTACTTC. This codes for CASSQEGGRYEQYF.

The chain carries TRBV4-1 and TRBJ2-2, with TRBD2 matching 11 bases. V dropped 1 base and J dropped 1; count of bases not matched to a gene: 2. The CDR3 contains 17 residues. Germline V gene data show CDR1 as MGHRA and CDR2 as YSYEKL. The CDR3 is CASSQGGLAGNTGELFF. CDR3 coding DNA: TGCGCCAGCAGCCAAGGTGGACTAGCGGGGAACACCGGGGAGCTGTTTTTT.

This rearrangement joins TRBV27 to TRBJ2-7, with TRBD1 matching 7 bases. This CDR3 is built from 13 residues. Per germline, CDR1 MNHEY and CDR2 SMNVEV (reference sequence). V lost 6 bases, J lost 3 bases, and 5 bases stayed unmatched. The CDR3 nucleotides read TGTGCCAGCAGAGAGACAGGGCGCTACGAGCAGTACTTC. Its translation: CASRETGRYEQYF.

The chain carries TRBV19 and TRBJ1-5, with 7 bases fitting TRBD1. CDR3 length equals 16 residues. With 6 bases clipped from V and 2 bases from J, the junction kept 10 bases outside the gene matches. The germline gives CDR1 LNHDA, CDR2 SQIVND (reference sequence). The CDR3 DNA follows: TGTGCCAGTAGCCCAGGGGGTAGGGGGGGCAATCAGCCCCAGCATTTT. Amino acid sequence: CASSPGGRGGNQPQHF.

The rearrangement links TRBV11-2 to TRBJ1-1, with 7 positions matching TRBD1. Germline loops: CDR1 SGHAT, CDR2 FQNNGV. V was pared by 5 bases and J by 5 bases, with 8 bases of the junction left unmatched. This CDR3 spans 14 amino acids. The DNA for the CDR3 is TGTGCCAGCAGCCCGGGGACAGAAAGAACTGAAGCTTTCTTT. Translated, it gives CASSPGTERTEAFF.

This sequence joins TRBV6-6 and TRBJ1-1; tentatively, D is TRBD1 (5 bases). V was shortened by 5 bases and J by 5 bases, with 9 bases between the two germline ends. CDR1 is MNHNY, CDR2 SVGAGI, per germline (reference sequence). The CDR3 is 12 residues long. This chain's CDR3 is CASSLGVTEAFF. The CDR3 DNA is TGTGCCAGCAGTCTAGGGGTAACTGAAGCTTTCTTT.

The chain joins TRBV5-5 to TRBJ1-4; D ambiguous. This CDR3 is 14 amino acids long. Per the germline V gene, CDR1 is SGHKS and CDR2 is YYEKEE (reference sequence). Deletions cut 3 bases from V and 4 bases from J, with 10 bases between. CDR3: CASSSNAGNEKLFF. DNA of the CDR3: TGTGCCAGCAGCTCAAACGCGGGTAATGAAAAACTGTTTTTT.

This rearrangement joins TRBV9 to TRBJ2-7; 7 bases are a match to TRBD2. The germline V gene has CDR1 SGDLS and CDR2 YYNGEE. The CDR3 covers 15 residues. The trim removed 3 bases at V and 0 bases at J, leaving 6 bases unmatched. In DNA form, the CDR3 reads TGTGCCAGCAGCGCCGGGGGGTCCCCCTCCTACGAGCAGTACTTC. This translates into CASSAGGSPSYEQYF.